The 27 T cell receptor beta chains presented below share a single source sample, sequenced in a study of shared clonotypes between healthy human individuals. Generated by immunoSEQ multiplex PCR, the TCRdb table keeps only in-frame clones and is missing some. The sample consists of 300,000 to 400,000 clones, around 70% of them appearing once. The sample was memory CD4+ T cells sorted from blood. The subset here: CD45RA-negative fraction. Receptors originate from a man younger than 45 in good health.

The DNA for the CDR3 is TGCAGCGCAGAAACAGGGGTCTATGGCTACACCTTC. It is translated as CSAETGVYGYTF. The V gene is TRBV29-1, the J gene TRBJ1-2, with 7 bases lining up with TRBD1. This CDR3 is 12 amino acids long. V lost 7 bases and J lost 4; bases outside the gene matches: 6. Germline CDR1 SQVTM, CDR2 ANQGSEA.

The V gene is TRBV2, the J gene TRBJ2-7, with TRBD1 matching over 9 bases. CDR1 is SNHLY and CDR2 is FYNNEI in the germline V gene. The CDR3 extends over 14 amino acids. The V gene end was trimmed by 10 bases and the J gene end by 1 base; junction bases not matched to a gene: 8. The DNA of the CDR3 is TGTGCCAACTACCGGGACAGGGTGTCCTACGAGCAGTACTTC. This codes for CANYRDRVSYEQYF. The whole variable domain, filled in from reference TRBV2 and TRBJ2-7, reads EPEVTQTPSHQVTQMGQEVILRCVPISNHLYFYWYRQILGQKVEFLVSFYNNEISEKSEIFDDQFSVERPDGSNFTLKIRSTKLEDSAMYFCANYRDRVSYEQYFGPGTRLTVT.

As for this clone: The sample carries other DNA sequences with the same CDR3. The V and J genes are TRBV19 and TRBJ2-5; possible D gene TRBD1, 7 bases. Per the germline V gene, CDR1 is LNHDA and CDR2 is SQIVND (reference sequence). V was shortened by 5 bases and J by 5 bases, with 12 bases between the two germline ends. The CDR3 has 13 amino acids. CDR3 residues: CASSPTGRETQYF. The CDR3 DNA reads TGTGCCAGTAGTCCGACAGGGAGGGAGACCCAGTACTTC.

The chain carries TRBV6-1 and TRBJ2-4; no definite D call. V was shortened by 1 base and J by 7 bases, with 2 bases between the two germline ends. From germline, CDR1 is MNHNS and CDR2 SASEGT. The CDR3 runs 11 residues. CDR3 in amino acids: CASSEENIQYF. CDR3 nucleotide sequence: TGTGCCAGCAGTGAAGAGAACATTCAGTACTTC.

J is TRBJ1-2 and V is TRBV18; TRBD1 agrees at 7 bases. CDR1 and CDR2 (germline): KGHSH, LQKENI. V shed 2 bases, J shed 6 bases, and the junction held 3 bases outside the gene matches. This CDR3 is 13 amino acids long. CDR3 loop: CASSPNDRDGYTF. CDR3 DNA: TGTGCCAGCTCACCAAACGACAGGGATGGCTACACCTTC. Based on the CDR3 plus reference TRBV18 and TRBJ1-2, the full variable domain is NAGVMQNPRHLVRRRGQEARLRCSPMKGHSHVYWYRQLPEEGLKFMVYLQKENIIDESGMPKERFSAEFPKEGPSILRIQQVVRGDSAAYFCASSPNDRDGYTFGSGTRLTVV.

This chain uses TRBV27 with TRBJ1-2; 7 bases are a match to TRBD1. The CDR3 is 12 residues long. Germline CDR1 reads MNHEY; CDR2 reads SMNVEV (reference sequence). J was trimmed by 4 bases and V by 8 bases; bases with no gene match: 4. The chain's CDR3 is CASGDSPYGYTF. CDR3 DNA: TGTGCCAGCGGGGACAGCCCCTATGGCTACACCTTC.

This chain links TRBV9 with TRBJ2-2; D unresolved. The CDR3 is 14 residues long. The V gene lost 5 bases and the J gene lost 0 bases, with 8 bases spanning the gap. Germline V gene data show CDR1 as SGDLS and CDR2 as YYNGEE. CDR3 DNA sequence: TGTGCCAGCAGGGTGGAAACGAACACCGGGGAGCTGTTTTTT. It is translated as CASRVETNTGELFF.

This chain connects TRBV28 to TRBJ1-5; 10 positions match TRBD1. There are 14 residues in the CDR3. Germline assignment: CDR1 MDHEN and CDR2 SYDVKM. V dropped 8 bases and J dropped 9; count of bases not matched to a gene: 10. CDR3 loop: CASRSGQGERPQHF. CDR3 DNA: TGTGCCAGCCGCTCAGGACAGGGGGAAAGGCCCCAGCATTTT.

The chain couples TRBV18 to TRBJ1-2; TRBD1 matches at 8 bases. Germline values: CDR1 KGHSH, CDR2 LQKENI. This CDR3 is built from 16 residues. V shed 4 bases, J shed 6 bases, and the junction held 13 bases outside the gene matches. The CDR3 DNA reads TGTGCCAGCTCACACAAACCTCCGGGACAGGCCAATGGCTACACCTTC. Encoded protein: CASSHKPPGQANGYTF.

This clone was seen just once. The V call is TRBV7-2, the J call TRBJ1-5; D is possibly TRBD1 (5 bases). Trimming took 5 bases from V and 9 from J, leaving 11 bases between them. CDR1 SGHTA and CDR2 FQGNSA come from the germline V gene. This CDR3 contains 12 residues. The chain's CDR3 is CASSTGPVPQHF. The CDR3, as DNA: TGTGCCAGCAGCACAGGACCTGTGCCCCAGCATTTT.

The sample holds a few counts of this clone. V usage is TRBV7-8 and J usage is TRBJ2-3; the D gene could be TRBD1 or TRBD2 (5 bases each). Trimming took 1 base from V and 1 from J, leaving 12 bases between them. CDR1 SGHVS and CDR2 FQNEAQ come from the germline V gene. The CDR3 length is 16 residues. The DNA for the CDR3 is TGTGCCAGCAGCTTAGGGATCAGGGACGGCACAGATACGCAGTATTTT. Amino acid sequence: CASSLGIRDGTDTQYF.

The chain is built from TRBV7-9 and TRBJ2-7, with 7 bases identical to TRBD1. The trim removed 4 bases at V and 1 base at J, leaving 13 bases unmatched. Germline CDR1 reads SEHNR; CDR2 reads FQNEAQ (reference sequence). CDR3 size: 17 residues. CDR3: CASSSPTDRAISYEQYF. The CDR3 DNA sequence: TGTGCCAGCAGCTCCCCTACTGACAGGGCAATATCCTACGAGCAGTACTTC.

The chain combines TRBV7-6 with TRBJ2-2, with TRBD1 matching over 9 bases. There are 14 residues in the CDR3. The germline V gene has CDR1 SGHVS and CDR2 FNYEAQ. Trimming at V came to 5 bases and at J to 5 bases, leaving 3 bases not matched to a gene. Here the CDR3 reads CASSTGQGTGELFF. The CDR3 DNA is TGTGCCAGCAGCACGGGACAGGGAACCGGGGAGCTGTTTTTT.

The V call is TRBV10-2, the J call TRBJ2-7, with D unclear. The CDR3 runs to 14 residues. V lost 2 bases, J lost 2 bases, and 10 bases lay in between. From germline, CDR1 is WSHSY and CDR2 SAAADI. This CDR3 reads CASSEGGGTYEQYF. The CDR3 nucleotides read TGCGCCAGCAGTGAGGGTGGCGGTACCTACGAGCAGTACTTC.

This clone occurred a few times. The CDR3 reads CASSFAGQGYEQYF. The CDR3 coding sequence is TGTGCCAGCAGTTTCGCGGGACAGGGCTACGAGCAGTACTTC. This chain links TRBV27 with TRBJ2-7; the match to TRBD1 covers 9 bases. Losses at the gene ends were 3 bases for V and 3 bases for J; bases not matched to a gene: 3. The CDR3 is 14 residues long. The germline gives CDR1 MNHEY, CDR2 SMNVEV (reference sequence).

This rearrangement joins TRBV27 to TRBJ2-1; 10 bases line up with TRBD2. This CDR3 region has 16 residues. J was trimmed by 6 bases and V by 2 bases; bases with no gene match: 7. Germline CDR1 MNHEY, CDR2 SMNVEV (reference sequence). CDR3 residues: CASSLGLASGSNEQFF. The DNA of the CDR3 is TGTGCCAGCAGTTTAGGGTTGGCTAGCGGGAGCAATGAGCAGTTCTTC.

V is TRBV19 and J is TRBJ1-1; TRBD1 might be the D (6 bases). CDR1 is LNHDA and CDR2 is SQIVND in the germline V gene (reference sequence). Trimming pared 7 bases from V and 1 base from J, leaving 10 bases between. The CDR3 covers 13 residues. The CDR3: CASKDRKNTEAFF. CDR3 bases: TGTGCCAGTAAAGACAGGAAGAACACTGAAGCTTTCTTT.

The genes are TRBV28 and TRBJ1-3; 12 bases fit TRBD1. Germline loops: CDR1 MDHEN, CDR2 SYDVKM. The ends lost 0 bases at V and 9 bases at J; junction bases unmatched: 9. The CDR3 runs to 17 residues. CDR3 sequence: CASSLWGQGAKAGTIYF. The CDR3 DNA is TGTGCCAGCAGTTTATGGGGACAGGGGGCAAAGGCTGGCACCATATATTTT.

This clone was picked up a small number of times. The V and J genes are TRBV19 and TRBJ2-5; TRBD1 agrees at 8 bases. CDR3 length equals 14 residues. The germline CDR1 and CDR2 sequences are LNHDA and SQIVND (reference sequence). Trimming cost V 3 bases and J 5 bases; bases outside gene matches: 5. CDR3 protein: CASSISDRVETQYF. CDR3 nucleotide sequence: TGTGCCAGTAGTATCTCGGACAGGGTGGAGACCCAGTACTTC.

DNA for the CDR3: TGTGCCAGCAGTGAACGGGACGGAAGGAATCAGCCCCAGCATTTT. Amino acid sequence: CASSERDGRNQPQHF. The rearrangement joins TRBV6-1 to TRBJ1-5, with TRBD1 as a possible D gene (5 bases). The CDR3 spans 15 residues. Germline-derived CDR1 and CDR2 are MNHNS and SASEGT. The V end was cut by 2 bases, the J end by 4 bases, with 12 bases between.

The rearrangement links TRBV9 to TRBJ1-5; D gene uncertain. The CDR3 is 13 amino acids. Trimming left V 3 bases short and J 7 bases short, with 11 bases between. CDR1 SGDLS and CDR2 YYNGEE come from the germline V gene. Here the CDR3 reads CASSEPSRQPQHF. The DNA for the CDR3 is TGTGCCAGCAGCGAGCCCAGCCGGCAGCCCCAGCATTTT.

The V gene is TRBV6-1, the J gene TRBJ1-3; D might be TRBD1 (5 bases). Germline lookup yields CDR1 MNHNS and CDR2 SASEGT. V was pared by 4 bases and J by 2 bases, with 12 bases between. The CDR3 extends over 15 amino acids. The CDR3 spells CASSAGRGTGNTIYF. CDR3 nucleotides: TGTGCCAGCAGTGCCGGTCGGGGGACTGGAAACACCATATATTTT.

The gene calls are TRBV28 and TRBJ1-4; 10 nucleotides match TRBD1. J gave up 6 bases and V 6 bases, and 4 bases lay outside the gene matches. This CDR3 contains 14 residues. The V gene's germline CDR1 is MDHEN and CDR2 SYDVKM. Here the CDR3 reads CASSHGTGDEKLFF. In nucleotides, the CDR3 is TGTGCCAGCAGCCACGGGACAGGGGATGAAAAACTGTTTTTT.

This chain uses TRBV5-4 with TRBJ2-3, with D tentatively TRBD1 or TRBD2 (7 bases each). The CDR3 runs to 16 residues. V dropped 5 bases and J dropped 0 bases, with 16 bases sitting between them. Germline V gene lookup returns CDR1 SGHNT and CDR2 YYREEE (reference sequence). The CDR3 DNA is TGTGCCAGCAGATCAGGGGGGGGGAGAAGCACAGATACGCAGTATTTT. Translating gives CASRSGGGRSTDTQYF.

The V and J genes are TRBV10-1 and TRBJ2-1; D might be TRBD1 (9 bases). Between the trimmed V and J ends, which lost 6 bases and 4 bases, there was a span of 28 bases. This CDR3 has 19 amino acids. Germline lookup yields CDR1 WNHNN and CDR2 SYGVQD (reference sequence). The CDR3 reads CASSVGTGLRSGSYNEQFF. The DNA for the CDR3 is TGCGCCAGCAGCGTCGGGACAGGGTTGAGGAGCGGGAGTTACAATGAGCAGTTCTTC.

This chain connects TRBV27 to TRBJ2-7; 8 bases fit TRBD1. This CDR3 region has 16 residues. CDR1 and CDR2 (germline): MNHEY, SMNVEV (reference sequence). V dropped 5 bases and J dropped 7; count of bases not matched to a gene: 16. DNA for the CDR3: TGTGCCAGCAGTCCCCCCGCGACAGGGGCGCGCCGGGAGCAGTACTTC. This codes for CASSPPATGARREQYF.

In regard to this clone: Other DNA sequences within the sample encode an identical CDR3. The CDR3 here is CASSRGQNTEAFF. In DNA, the CDR3 is TGCGCCAGCAGCCGAGGGCAGAACACTGAAGCTTTCTTT. The chain combines TRBV4-3 with TRBJ1-1; D unclear. Germline lookup yields CDR1 LGHNA and CDR2 YSLEER. Trimming took off 4 bases at V and 1 base at J, with 7 bases between the two ends. CDR3 length equals 13 residues.